These T cell receptor beta chains were read from a single sample in a study of blood T cell repertoires in COVID-19. Profiled with immunoSEQ multiplex PCR; TCRdb holds only in-frame clones, not every one. The table has about 380,000 clones, about 88% seen once; the top ten hold about 1.1%. Sequenced input: PBMCs or T cells enriched from blood (not recorded which). The receptors derive from a woman aged 18-29 years who had recovered from COVID-19. The CDR3 runs from the conserved cysteine through the conserved F or W.

>TRBJ1-6|TRBV11-1
CASSGGSSPLHF
>TRBJ1-5|TRBV28
CASISTVNQPQHF
>TRBJ2-3|TRBV3-1/TRBV3-2
CASSQGDSDPTDTQYF
>TRBJ2-7|TRBV5-4
CASSAGTFYEQYF
>TRBJ2-1|TRBV12-3/TRBV12-4
CASSSSSGGEQFF
>TRBJ2-7|TRBV19
CASSTQRGPHEQYF
>TRBJ1-1|TRBV6-5
CASSTDRGTEAFF
>TRBJ1-1|TRBV7-9
CASSSQGAQTEAFF
>TRBJ1-1|TRBV10-3
CAISDLNRGPGTEAFF
>TRBJ1-3|TRBV12-2
CASRLDSAGNTIYF
>TRBJ2-7|TRBV7-6
CASSLEAGTGTYEQYF
>TRBJ1-5|TRBV19
CASSLFLTGDQPQHF
>TRBJ1-2|TRBV28
CASSPPGQGYGGYTF
>TRBJ1-2|TRBV24-1
CATSDRRVLYGYTF
>TRBJ1-2|TRBV7-2
CASSPRQGAHLNYGYTF
>TRBJ1-2|TRBV28
CASSFRTVHGYTF
>TRBJ2-4|TRBV4-2
CASSPRTGTFLAKNIQYF
>TRBJ2-5|TRBV11-3
CASSLGEETQYF
>TRBJ2-2|TRBV30
CAWSVAGGGELFF
>TRBJ1-1|TRBV5-4
CASSAGAARETEAFF
>TRBJ1-2|TRBV11-2
CASSRDIGYGYTF
>TRBJ1-1|TRBV23-1
CAYPRGVNTEAFF
>TRBJ2-7|TRBV5-6
CASSLGLDSSYEQYF
>TRBJ1-1|TRBV4-2
CASSQQTGGTNTEAFF
>TRBJ1-5|TRBV12-3/TRBV12-4
CASSLAANQPQHF
>TRBJ1-1|TRBV5-6
CASSLEQGALNTEAFF
>TRBJ1-1|TRBV5-1
CASSLRGQGFGLNTEAFF
>TRBJ1-1|TRBV25-1
CASLTGTEAFF
>TRBJ1-2|TRBV27
CASSSRQFPYGYTF
>TRBJ1-3|TRBV3-1/TRBV3-2
CASSLGTHSGNTIYF
>TRBJ1-1|TRBV4-1
CASSQEWRNEAFF
>TRBJ1-1|TRBV19
CASSSSRSNTEAFF
>TRBJ1-1|TRBV28
CASRNLVTGGTEAFF
>TRBJ2-5|TRBV7-2
CASSPFLAGDGETQYF
>TRBJ2-3|TRBV21-1
CASSGGTSGVADTQYF
>TRBJ1-1|TRBV12-3/TRBV12-4
CASSRQGYQAFF
>TRBJ2-2|TRBV7-2
CASSSRPAGGTNTGELFF
>TRBJ1-4|TRBV7-8
CASSSGTGVFPTNEKLFF
>TRBJ1-5|TRBV6-5
CASRGGQGDQPQHF
>TRBJ1-6|TRBV7-9
CASSSSGSSYNSPLHF
>TRBJ2-7|TRBV6-5
CASEPVGVGYEQYF
>TRBJ1-2|TRBV6-5
CASSYLGGGGYTF
>TRBJ1-5|TRBV21-1
CASSKEKLKDNQPQHF
>TRBJ2-1|TRBV9
CASSVAGGSYNEQFF
>TRBJ2-2|TRBV2
CASSEGTGSNTGELFF
>TRBJ2-5|TRBV7-9
CASSFTGTGEQETQYF
>TRBJ1-6|TRBV2
CASSEVVVGQGAYNSPLHF
>TRBJ2-5|TRBV7-8
CASSLARLAAGQETQYF
>TRBJ2-2|TRBV19
CATKQGPTGELFF
>TRBJ2-5|TRBV18
CASSWTGGFETQYF
>TRBJ1-3|TRBV18
CASSPRQGAPGNTIYF
>TRBJ1-6|TRBV5-4
CASRRKTGVKNSPLHF
>TRBJ1-2|TRBV18
CASSPDREGYGYTF
>TRBJ1-3|TRBV7-2
CASSYSTGGGNTIYF
>TRBJ2-7|TRBV14
CASSLHGGYEQYF
>TRBJ1-4|TRBV7-9
CASSVQGRKLFF
>TRBJ2-3|TRBV4-1
CASSQTSGAVTDTQYF
>TRBJ2-3|TRBV6-2/TRBV6-3
CASSYSLATDTQYF
>TRBJ1-1|TRBV5-4
CASSLDLTAEAFF
>TRBJ2-1|TRBV9
CASSVAGRGLYNEQFF